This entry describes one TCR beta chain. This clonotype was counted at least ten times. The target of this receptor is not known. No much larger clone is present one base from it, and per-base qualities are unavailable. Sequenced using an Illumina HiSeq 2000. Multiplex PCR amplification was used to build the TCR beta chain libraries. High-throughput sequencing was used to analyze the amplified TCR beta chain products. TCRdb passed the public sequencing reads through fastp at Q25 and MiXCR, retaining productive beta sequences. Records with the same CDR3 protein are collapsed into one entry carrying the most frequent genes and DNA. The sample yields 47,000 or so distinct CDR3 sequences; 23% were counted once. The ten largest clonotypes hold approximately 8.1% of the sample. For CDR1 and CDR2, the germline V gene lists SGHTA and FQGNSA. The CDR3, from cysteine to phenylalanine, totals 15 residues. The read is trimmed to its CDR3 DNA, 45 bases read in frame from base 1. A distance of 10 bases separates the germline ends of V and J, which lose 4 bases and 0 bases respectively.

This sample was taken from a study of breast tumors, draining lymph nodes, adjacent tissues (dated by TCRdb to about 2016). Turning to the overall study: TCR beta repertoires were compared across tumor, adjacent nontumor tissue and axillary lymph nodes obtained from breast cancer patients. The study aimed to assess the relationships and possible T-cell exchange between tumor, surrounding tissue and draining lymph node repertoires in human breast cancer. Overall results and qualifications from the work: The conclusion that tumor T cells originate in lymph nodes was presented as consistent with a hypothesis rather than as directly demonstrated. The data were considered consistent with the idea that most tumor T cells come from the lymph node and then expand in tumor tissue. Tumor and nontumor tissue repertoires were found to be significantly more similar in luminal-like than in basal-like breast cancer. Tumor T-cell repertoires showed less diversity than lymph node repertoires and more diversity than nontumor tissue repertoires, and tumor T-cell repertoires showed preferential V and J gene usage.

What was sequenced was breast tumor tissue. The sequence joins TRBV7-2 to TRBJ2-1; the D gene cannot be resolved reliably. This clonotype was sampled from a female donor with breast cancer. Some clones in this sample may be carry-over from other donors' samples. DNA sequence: TGTGCCAGCAGCTCCCCTTGGAGCTCCTACAATGAGCAGTTCTTC. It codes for CASSSPWSSYNEQFF.